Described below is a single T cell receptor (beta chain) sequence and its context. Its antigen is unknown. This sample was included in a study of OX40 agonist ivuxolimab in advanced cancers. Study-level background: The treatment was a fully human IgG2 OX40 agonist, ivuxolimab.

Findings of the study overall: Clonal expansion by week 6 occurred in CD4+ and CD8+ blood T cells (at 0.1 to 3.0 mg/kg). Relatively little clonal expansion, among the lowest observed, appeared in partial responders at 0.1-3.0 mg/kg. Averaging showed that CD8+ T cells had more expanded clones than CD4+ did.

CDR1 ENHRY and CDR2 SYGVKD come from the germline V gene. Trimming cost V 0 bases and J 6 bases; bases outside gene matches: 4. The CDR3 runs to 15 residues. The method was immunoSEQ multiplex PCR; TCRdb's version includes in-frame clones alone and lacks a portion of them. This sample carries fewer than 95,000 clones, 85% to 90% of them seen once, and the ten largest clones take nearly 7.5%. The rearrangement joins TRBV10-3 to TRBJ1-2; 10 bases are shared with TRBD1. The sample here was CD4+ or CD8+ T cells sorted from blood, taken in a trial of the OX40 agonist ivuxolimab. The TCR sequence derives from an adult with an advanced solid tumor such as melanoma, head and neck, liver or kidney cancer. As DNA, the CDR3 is TGTGCCATCAGTGAGTCCGGGACAGGGGTGAATGGCTACACCTTC. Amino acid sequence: CAISESGTGVNGYTF.